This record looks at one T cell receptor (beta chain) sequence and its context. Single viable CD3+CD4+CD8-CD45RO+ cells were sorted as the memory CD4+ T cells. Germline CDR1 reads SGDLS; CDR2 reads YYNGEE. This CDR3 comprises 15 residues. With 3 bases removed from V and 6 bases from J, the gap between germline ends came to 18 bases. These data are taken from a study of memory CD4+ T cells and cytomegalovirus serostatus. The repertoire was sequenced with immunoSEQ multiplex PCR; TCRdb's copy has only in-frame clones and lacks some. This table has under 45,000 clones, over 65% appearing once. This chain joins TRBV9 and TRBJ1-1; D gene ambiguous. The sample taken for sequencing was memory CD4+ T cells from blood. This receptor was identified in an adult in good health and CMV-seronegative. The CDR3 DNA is TGTGCCAGCAGCGCCATCCAGGAGCCAAGGGCTGAAGCTTTCTTT. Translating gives CASSAIQEPRAEAFF.